This T cell receptor beta chain was recovered during a study of early T cells in non-severe SARS-CoV-2 infection. This CDR3 is built from 13 residues. V gave up 2 bases and J gave up 3 bases; unmatched junction bases: 0. The germline CDR1 and CDR2 sequences are MNHEY and SMNVEV (reference sequence). Each cDNA molecule carried a unique molecular identifier. TCRdb reprocessed the 5' RACE reads via MiXCR and lists one record per CDR3 protein. In the table there are tens of thousands of distinct CDR3 sequences, roughly a tenth of which are singletons. At least ten counts were recorded for this clonotype. The sequenced sample was whole blood. The genes are TRBV27 and TRBJ1-2; the match to TRBD1 covers 7 bases. The receptor's source is an adult who was a healthcare worker with PCR-confirmed SARS-CoV-2 infection or an uninfected control (not recorded which). CDR3 amino acids: CASSLQGDYGYTF. CDR3 sequence (DNA): TGTGCCAGCAGTTTACAGGGGGACTATGGCTACACCTTC.